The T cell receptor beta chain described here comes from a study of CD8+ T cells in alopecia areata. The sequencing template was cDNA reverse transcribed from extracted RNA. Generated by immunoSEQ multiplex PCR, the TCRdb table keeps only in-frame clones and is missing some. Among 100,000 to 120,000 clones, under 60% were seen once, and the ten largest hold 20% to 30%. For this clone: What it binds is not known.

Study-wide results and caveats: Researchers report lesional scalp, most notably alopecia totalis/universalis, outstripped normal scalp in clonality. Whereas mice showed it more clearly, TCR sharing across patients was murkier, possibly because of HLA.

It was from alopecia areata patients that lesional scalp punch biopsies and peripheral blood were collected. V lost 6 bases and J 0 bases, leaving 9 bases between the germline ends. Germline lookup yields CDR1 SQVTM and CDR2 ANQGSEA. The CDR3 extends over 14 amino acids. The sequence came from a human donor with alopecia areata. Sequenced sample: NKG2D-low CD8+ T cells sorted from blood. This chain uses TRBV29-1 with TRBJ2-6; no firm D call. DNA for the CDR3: TGCAGCGTCGTAGAGAGCTCTGGGGCCAACGTCCTGACTTTC. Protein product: CSVVESSGANVLTF. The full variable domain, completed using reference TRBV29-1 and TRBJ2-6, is SAVISQKPSRDICQRGTSLTIQCQVDSQVTMMFWYRQQPGQSLTLIATANQGSEATYESGFVIDKFPISRPNLTFSTLTVSNMSPEDSSIYLCSVVESSGANVLTFGAGSRLTVL.